This TCR beta chain was retrieved from a study of T cell repertoires in aging, cancer and after chemotherapy. The overall study: Paired samples before and after chemotherapy came from glioblastoma patients receiving temozolomide-based therapy. Approximately 9 million TCR reads made up the full dataset. General study points: Compared with age-matched healthy donors, untreated hematological or solid cancer patients showed higher blood TCR clonality. In cancer patients, declining TCR diversity with age involved lost richness and lost evenness.

A mixed TRB-A/B primer pool amplified rearranged TRB by multiplex touch-down PCR. From the multiplex PCR reads, TCRdb called clonotypes with MiXCR, one entry per CDR3 protein. The sample contains approximately 930 distinct CDR3 sequences, 60% of which appear only once. Germline V gene lookup returns CDR1 GTSNPN and CDR2 SVGIG (reference sequence). The CDR3 has 14 residues. About this clonotype: Its matching antigen is unknown.

The template was genomic DNA from peripheral blood, not RNA. The V gene is TRBV30, the J gene TRBJ1-5; D not resolved. Sequenced material: blood. The receptor was derived from a human donor with a solid tumor. The CDR3 loop is CAMTGVDQNQPQHF. The CDR3 nucleotides are TGTGCAATGACGGGAGTGGATCAGAATCAGCCCCAGCATTTT. Full variable domain (outside the CDR3, taken from reference TRBV30 and TRBJ1-5): SQTIHQWPATLVQPVGSPLSLECTVEGTSNPNLYWYRQAAGRGLQLLFYSVGIGQISSEVPQNLSASRPQDRQFILSSKKLLLSDSGFYLCAMTGVDQNQPQHFGDGTRLSIL.